The 20 T cell receptor beta chains reported below all come from one sample, sequenced in a study of blood T cell repertoires in COVID-19. TCRdb keeps only in-frame clones here, not all; method: immunoSEQ multiplex PCR. The sample yields about 120,000 clones, around 79% seen once. The material sequenced was peripheral blood. The receptors were sampled from a man in his forties or fifties with acute or convalescent COVID-19.

This clone has only a few counts. This rearrangement joins TRBV7-9 to TRBJ1-1; tentatively, D is TRBD1 (5 bases). The CDR3 consists of 16 residues. From germline, CDR1 is SEHNR and CDR2 FQNEAQ (reference sequence). V was trimmed by 2 bases and J by 2 bases, leaving 15 bases between them. The CDR3 DNA follows: TGTGCCAGCAGCTTAAGGGGCGGGGTCCTCAACACTGAAGCTTTCTTT. Encoded protein: CASSLRGGVLNTEAFF.

The count of this clone is one. The chain uses TRBV10-3 and TRBJ2-5, with 10 bases aligning to TRBD2. The CDR3 runs to 15 residues. CDR1 and CDR2 from the germline V gene are ENHRY and SYGVKD. V trimming: 4 bases; J trimming: 1 base; junction bases outside the gene matches: 3. The CDR3 DNA follows: TGTGCCATCAGTGGCCTAGCGGGGGTCCAAGAGACCCAGTACTTC. Translating gives CAISGLAGVQETQYF.

V usage is TRBV11-2 and J usage is TRBJ2-1; 9 bases map to TRBD2. Trimming took 5 bases from V and 7 from J; bases not matched to a gene: 9. The CDR3 loop spans 15 amino acids. Germline V gives CDR1 SGHAT, CDR2 FQNNGV. CDR3 bases: TGTGCCAGCAGCGAGACGGCGGGAGGGATGAATGAGCAGTTCTTC. It codes for CASSETAGGMNEQFF. Using reference TRBV11-2 and TRBJ2-1 for the parts outside the CDR3, the full variable domain is EAGVAQSPRYKIIEKRQSVAFWCNPISGHATLYWYQQILGQGPKLLIQFQNNGVVDDSQLPKDRFSAERLKGVDSTLKIQPAKLEDSAVYLCASSETAGGMNEQFFGPGTRLTVL.

The chain couples TRBV3-1 (or the pseudogene TRBV3-2) to TRBJ2-1; 13 bases line up with TRBD2. The germline V gene encodes CDR1 LGHDT and CDR2 YNNKEL (reference sequence). Germline trimming cut 2 bases from V and 6 bases from J; bases unmatched to any gene: 1. The CDR3 runs 15 residues. CDR3 in DNA: TGTGCCAGCAGCCAACGGACTAGCGGGAGCAATGAGCAGTTCTTC. It translates to CASSQRTSGSNEQFF.

The chain recombines TRBV21-1 with TRBJ1-1. TRBV21-1 is a listed pseudogene. The CDR3 contains 18 residues. In DNA form, the CDR3 reads TGTGCCAGCAGCCCCTTAGTGGGGGGTCCCCATATGAACACTGAAGCTTTCTTT. Translated, it gives CASSPLVGGPHMNTEAFF.

The V gene is TRBV6-4, the J gene TRBJ1-2; D remains unclear. This CDR3 spans 13 amino acids. CDR1 and CDR2 (germline): MRHNA, SNTAGT. Trimming took 3 bases from V and 1 from J, leaving 6 bases between them. CDR3 loop: CASSEEGNYGYTF. The CDR3 DNA is TGTGCCAGCAGTGAAGAGGGTAACTATGGCTACACCTTC.

CDR3 bases: TGTGCCAGCCGCGGACAGGGGAGCAATCAGCCCCAGCATTTT. It specifies CASRGQGSNQPQHF. The rearrangement joins TRBV19 to TRBJ1-5; TRBD1 agrees at 9 bases. The junction had 4 bases not matched to a gene; V was cut back by 9 bases and J by 1 base. This CDR3 is built from 14 residues. Germline V gene sequence: CDR1 LNHDA, CDR2 SQIVND (reference sequence).

The chain combines TRBV7-5 with TRBJ2-1; the DNA was not used to check the table's D call, TRBD2. TRBV7-5 is a documented pseudogene. The length of the CDR3 is 16 residues. As DNA, the CDR3 is TGTGTCAGAAGCTTAGCTCTAGCGGGGGATTACAATGAGCAGTTCTTC. Translation: CVRSLALAGDYNEQFF.

There are a few counts of this clone. The CDR3 region is CASSFSGFTYEQYF. Written as DNA, the CDR3 is TGCGCCAGCAGCTTCTCAGGATTCACCTACGAGCAGTACTTC. V and J are TRBV5-1 and TRBJ2-7; D gene uncertain. The CDR3 spans 14 residues. The V gene's germline CDR1 is SGHRS and CDR2 YFSETQ. Between the trimmed V and J ends, which lost 2 bases and 2 bases, there was a span of 11 bases.

This clone was detected once. The genes are TRBV30 and TRBJ1-6, with no clear D. The CDR3 covers 15 residues. Trimming shortened V by 0 bases and J by 6 bases, and 12 bases separated the two germline ends. CDR1 and CDR2 (germline): GTSNPN, SVGIG (reference sequence). CDR3 in amino acids: CAWSVVAAGNSPLHF. CDR3 DNA: TGTGCCTGGAGTGTTGTGGCGGCGGGTAATTCACCCCTCCACTTT.

V usage is TRBV9 and J usage is TRBJ1-4, with unresolved D. V gave up 0 bases and J gave up 5 bases, with 11 bases separating them. This CDR3 contains 15 residues. Germline V lookup: CDR1 SGDLS, CDR2 YYNGEE. CDR3 bases: TGTGCCAGCAGCGTAGGAGGCAGGAGGAATGAAAAACTGTTTTTT. This translates into CASSVGGRRNEKLFF.

V usage is TRBV18 and J usage is TRBJ1-2, with TRBD1 identical over 7 bases. Looked up from germline, CDR1 is KGHSH and CDR2 is LQKENI. CDR3 size: 14 residues. Trimming removed 4 bases from V and 7 bases from J; junction bases left unmatched: 9. This CDR3 reads CASSLFTGDGGYTF. The CDR3 bases are TGTGCCAGCTCACTGTTTACAGGGGACGGTGGCTACACCTTC.

This clone is a singleton in its sample. The genes are TRBV5-1 and TRBJ1-4; the match to TRBD1 covers 9 bases. CDR1 and CDR2 from the germline V gene are SGHRS and YFSETQ. This CDR3 contains 14 residues. The V gene end was trimmed by 4 bases and the J gene end by 7 bases; junction bases not matched to a gene: 5. The CDR3 spells CASSIGTGFEKLFF. DNA of the CDR3: TGCGCCAGCAGCATAGGGACAGGGTTTGAAAAACTGTTTTTT.

This rearrangement joins TRBV19 to TRBJ1-2; TRBD1 matches 7 bases. The germline V gene has CDR1 LNHDA and CDR2 SQIVND (reference sequence). J lost 8 bases, V lost 0 bases, and 9 bases had no gene match. The CDR3 covers 15 residues. The CDR3 reads CASSIDFEGARGYTF. The CDR3 DNA sequence: TGTGCCAGTAGTATAGATTTTGAGGGGGCGCGAGGCTACACCTTC. Full variable domain (missing parts from reference TRBV19 and TRBJ1-2): DGGITQSPKYLFRKEGQNVTLSCEQNLNHDAMYWYRQDPGQGLRLIYYSQIVNDFQKGDIAEGYSVSREKKESFPLTVTSAQKNPTAFYLCASSIDFEGARGYTFGSGTRLTVV.

The genes are TRBV30 and TRBJ1-2; 11 bases map to TRBD1. Germline trimming cut 6 bases from V and 5 bases from J; bases unmatched to any gene: 5. CDR1 and CDR2 from the germline V gene are GTSNPN and SVGIG (reference sequence). The CDR3 has 13 residues. The CDR3 sequence is CACPGTGGYGYTF. The CDR3 nucleotides read TGTGCCTGCCCCGGGACAGGGGGATATGGCTACACCTTC.

The rearrangement uses TRBV6-2 or TRBV6-3 and TRBJ2-3, with TRBD1 as a possible D gene (6 bases). This CDR3 is 14 amino acids long. V lost 6 bases, J lost 2 bases, and 12 bases lay in between. Germline V CDR1 and CDR2: MNHEY, SVGEGT. Here the CDR3 DNA reads TGTGCCAGCAGCCCTCGACAGGACACAGATACGCAGTATTTT. This gives the protein CASSPRQDTDTQYF.

The chain combines TRBV3-1 (or the pseudogene TRBV3-2) with TRBJ2-7; 9 bases line up with TRBD2. Trimming took 4 bases from V and 3 from J; bases not matched to a gene: 4. The CDR3 covers 14 residues. Germline V lookup: CDR1 LGHDT, CDR2 YNNKEL (reference sequence). This chain's CDR3 is CASSLAGAVYEQYF. CDR3 DNA: TGTGCCAGCAGCCTAGCGGGGGCCGTCTACGAGCAGTACTTC.

The chain employs TRBV19 and TRBJ1-2; D call uncertain. Germline values: CDR1 LNHDA, CDR2 SQIVND (reference sequence). The CDR3 consists of 14 residues. The V end lost 5 bases, the J end lost 0 bases, and 10 bases lay between the germline ends. CDR3 loop: CASSAQASNYGYTF. The DNA for the CDR3 is TGTGCCAGTAGTGCCCAGGCGTCTAACTATGGCTACACCTTC.

The chain recombines TRBV10-2 with TRBJ2-6; perhaps TRBD2 as D (5 bases). V gave up 2 bases and J gave up 1 base, with 9 bases separating them. Germline CDR1 and CDR2: WSHSY and SAAADI. The CDR3 sequence is 16 residues long. The CDR3 here is CASSERGASGANVLTF. DNA for the CDR3: TGCGCCAGCAGTGAGCGGGGAGCTTCTGGGGCCAACGTCCTGACTTTC.

At least ten counts were recorded for this clone. The rearrangement links TRBV7-3 to TRBJ1-3; D remains unclear. The germline gives CDR1 SGHTA, CDR2 FQGTGA. This CDR3 contains 16 residues. The V gene lost 5 bases and the J gene lost 3 bases, with 17 bases spanning the gap. The CDR3 protein is CASSAFPGALGNTIYF. CDR3 DNA: TGTGCCAGCAGCGCGTTTCCGGGAGCTCTTGGAAACACCATATATTTT. The full variable domain, completed using reference TRBV7-3 and TRBJ1-3, is GAGVSQTPSNKVTEKGKYVELRCDPISGHTALYWYRQSLGQGPEFLIYFQGTGAADDSGLPNDRFFAVRPEGSVSTLKIQRTERGDSAVYLCASSAFPGALGNTIYFGEGSWLTVV.